A selection of T cell receptor beta chains follows, all from one sample in a study of T cell responses to AZD1222 COVID-19 vaccine. Data came from immunoSEQ multiplex PCR; TCRdb stores just in-frame clones and leaves some out. In the table there are 55,000 to 80,000 clones, around 75% of which are singletons. The source material was peripheral blood, sampled on day 0 of AZD1222 vaccination. The receptor set was obtained from an adult in good health. CDR3s include the opening cysteine and the closing phenylalanine or tryptophan. The D gene is left open where the match is weak. Size is omitted from some rows. Given values are once, few, many or a class for expanded clones.

size	V	length	D	J	CDR3	DNA
.	TRBV9	16	TRBD1	TRBJ1-6	CASSGSTGWGNSPLHF	TGTGCCAGCAGCGGGTCGACAGGGTGGGGCAATTCACCCCTCCACTTT
.	TRBV10-3	13	.	TRBJ2-3	CAITSQVEDTQYF	TGTGCCATCACCTCTCAGGTGGAGGATACGCAGTATTTT
once	TRBV19	14	.	TRBJ1-3	CASSHDRTGNTIYF	TGTGCCAGTAGTCACGACAGGACTGGAAACACCATATATTTT
.	TRBV5-1	14	TRBD1	TRBJ1-6	CASSSGQGLSPLHF	TGCGCCAGCAGCTCGGGACAGGGCCTCTCCCCCCTCCACTTT
.	TRBV19	15	.	TRBJ1-1	CASSLGTQLGTEAFF	TGTGCCAGTAGTCTTGGGACACAATTAGGGACTGAAGCTTTCTTT
few	TRBV6-5	15	TRBD1	TRBJ1-6	CASRSPGQGFSPLHF	TGTGCCAGCAGATCCCCGGGACAGGGCTTTTCACCCCTCCACTTT
.	TRBV6-5	15	TRBD1	TRBJ2-7	CASSTPGQGVHEQYF	TGTGCCAGCAGTACCCCTGGACAGGGGGTCCACGAGCAGTACTTC
.	TRBV30	10	.	TRBJ1-1	CAFGLSEAFF	TGTGCCTTCGGACTCTCTGAAGCTTTCTTT
.	TRBV25-1	12	.	TRBJ2-1	CASRLGRDEQFF	TGTGCCAGCAGACTTGGACGAGATGAGCAGTTCTTC
once	TRBV7-6	15	TRBD2	TRBJ2-1	CASSRRGGELNEQFF	TGTGCCAGCAGTCGTCGCGGGGGGGAACTTAATGAGCAGTTCTTC
.	TRBV6-2/TRBV6-3	14	.	TRBJ2-1	CASSFIDGANEQFF	TGTGCCAGCAGTTTCATAGACGGGGCTAATGAGCAGTTCTTC
.	TRBV5-4	15	TRBD2	TRBJ2-1	CASRQSGGALNEQFF	TGTGCCAGCAGGCAAAGCGGGGGGGCCCTCAATGAGCAGTTCTTC
.	TRBV24-1	15	.	TRBJ1-3	CATSDLRDSGNTIYF	TGTGCCACCAGTGATCTCAGGGACTCTGGAAACACCATATATTTT
.	TRBV28	17	TRBD2	TRBJ2-7	CASSSYTGTTNSYEQYF	TGTGCCAGCAGTTCTTATACCGGGACTACCAACTCCTACGAGCAGTACTTC
.	TRBV5-4	15	TRBD1	TRBJ1-4	CASSLGDRTNEKLFF	TGTGCCAGCAGCTTAGGGGACAGGACTAATGAAAAACTGTTTTTT
.	TRBV5-5	20	TRBD1	TRBJ1-3	CASSPTTGGLRDDSGNTIYF	TGTGCCAGCAGCCCTACCACAGGGGGCCTACGAGACGACTCTGGAAACACCATATATTTT
.	TRBV19	13	.	TRBJ2-5	CASKGQRQETQYF	TGTGCCAGTAAAGGTCAGCGCCAAGAGACCCAGTACTTC
.	TRBV27	15	.	TRBJ2-5	CASSYRSPSQETQYF	TGTGCCAGCAGTTACAGAAGCCCCAGTCAAGAGACCCAGTACTTC
.	TRBV7-2	14	.	TRBJ1-5	CASSPSRGDQPQHF	TGTGCCAGCAGCCCGAGCAGAGGGGATCAGCCCCAGCATTTT
.	TRBV29-1	12	.	TRBJ2-3	CSVEVARDTQYF	TGCAGCGTTGAGGTAGCAAGAGATACGCAGTATTTT
.	TRBV5-6	12	.	TRBJ1-1	CASSLRESEAFF	TGTGCCAGCAGCTTGAGGGAATCTGAAGCTTTCTTT
.	TRBV11-3	15	.	TRBJ2-2	CASSLADANTGELFF	TGTGCCAGCAGCTTAGCAGACGCGAACACCGGGGAGCTGTTTTTT
.	TRBV5-4	14	.	TRBJ1-1	CASSPYLVNTEAFF	TGTGCCAGCAGCCCATACCTGGTGAACACTGAAGCTTTCTTT
.	TRBV30	15	.	TRBJ2-3	CAWSVGGANTDTQYF	TGTGCCTGGAGTGTAGGAGGGGCTAACACAGATACGCAGTATTTT
.	TRBV28	14	.	TRBJ2-7	CASSFGVRAGEQYF	TGTGCCAGCAGTTTCGGGGTAAGGGCAGGCGAGCAGTACTTC
.	TRBV6-1	17	TRBD2	TRBJ2-2	CASSEELAGGNTGELFF	TGTGCCAGCAGTGAAGAGTTGGCGGGGGGGAACACCGGGGAGCTGTTTTTT
.	TRBV6-2/TRBV6-3	14	.	TRBJ1-2	CASSYNTGYRGYTF	TGTGCCAGCAGTTACAATACAGGGTACCGTGGCTACACCTTC
.	TRBV14	13	.	TRBJ2-5	CASSPTGQETQYF	TGTGCCAGCAGCCCTACGGGGCAAGAGACCCAGTACTTC
.	TRBV5-4	15	.	TRBJ2-5	CASSEAQGRKETQYF	TGTGCCAGCAGCGAAGCACAGGGTCGAAAAGAGACCCAGTACTTC
.	TRBV7-9	12	.	TRBJ2-1	CASSPEGRGQFF	TGTGCCAGCAGCCCAGAAGGCCGGGGGCAGTTCTTC
.	TRBV15	13	TRBD2	TRBJ2-7	CATSAPRGGEQYF	TGTGCCACCAGCGCCCCTCGGGGGGGCGAGCAGTACTTC
few	TRBV13	13	.	TRBJ2-5	CASSLYSQETQYF	TGTGCCAGCAGCTTATACAGCCAAGAGACCCAGTACTTC
.	TRBV3-1/TRBV3-2	14	TRBD1	TRBJ1-6	CASSLGQGRSPLHF	TGTGCCAGCAGCCTGGGACAGGGACGATCACCCCTCCACTTT
.	TRBV5-6	17	TRBD2	TRBJ2-5	CASRLSPRASGQETQYF	TGTGCCAGCAGACTGTCTCCCCGGGCTAGCGGACAAGAGACCCAGTACTTC
few	TRBV7-9	15	.	TRBJ1-6	CASSPEGSANSPLHF	TGTGCCAGCAGCCCAGAAGGGTCAGCTAATTCACCCCTCCACTTT
.	TRBV11-2	12	.	TRBJ1-6	CASSRYNSPLHF	TGTGCCAGCAGCCGCTATAATTCACCCCTCCACTTT
once	TRBV2	14	.	TRBJ2-7	CASRRGTGSYEQYF	TGTGCCAGCAGACGGGGCACGGGGTCCTACGAGCAGTACTTC
once	TRBV4-1	18	TRBD2	TRBJ2-5	CASSQDPQIAGGQETQYF	TGCGCCAGCAGCCAAGACCCTCAAATCGCGGGGGGGCAAGAGACCCAGTACTTC
once	TRBV30	12	.	TRBJ1-2	CAWSVATSAGTF	TGTGCCTGGAGTGTGGCTACATCAGCAGGCACCTTC
.	TRBV28	15	.	TRBJ1-6	CASSLDYGTNSPLHF	TGTGCCAGCAGTTTAGACTACGGAACTAATTCACCCCTCCACTTT